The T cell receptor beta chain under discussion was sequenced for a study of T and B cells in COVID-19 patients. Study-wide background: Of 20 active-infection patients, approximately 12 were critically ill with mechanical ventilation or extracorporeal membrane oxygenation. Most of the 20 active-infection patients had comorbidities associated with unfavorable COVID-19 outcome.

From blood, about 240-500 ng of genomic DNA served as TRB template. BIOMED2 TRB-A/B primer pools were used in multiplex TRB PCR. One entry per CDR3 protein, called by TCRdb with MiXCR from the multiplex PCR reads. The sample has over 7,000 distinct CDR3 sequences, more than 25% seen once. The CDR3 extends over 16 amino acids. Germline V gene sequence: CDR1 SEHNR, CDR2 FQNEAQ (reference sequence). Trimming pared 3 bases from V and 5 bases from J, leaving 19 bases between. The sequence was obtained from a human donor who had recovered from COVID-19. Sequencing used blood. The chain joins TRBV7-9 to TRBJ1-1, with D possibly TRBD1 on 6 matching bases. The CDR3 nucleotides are TGTGCCAGCAGCTTGGAAACGGGGGCTGGGGGGACTGAAGCTTTCTTT. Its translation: CASSLETGAGGTEAFF.